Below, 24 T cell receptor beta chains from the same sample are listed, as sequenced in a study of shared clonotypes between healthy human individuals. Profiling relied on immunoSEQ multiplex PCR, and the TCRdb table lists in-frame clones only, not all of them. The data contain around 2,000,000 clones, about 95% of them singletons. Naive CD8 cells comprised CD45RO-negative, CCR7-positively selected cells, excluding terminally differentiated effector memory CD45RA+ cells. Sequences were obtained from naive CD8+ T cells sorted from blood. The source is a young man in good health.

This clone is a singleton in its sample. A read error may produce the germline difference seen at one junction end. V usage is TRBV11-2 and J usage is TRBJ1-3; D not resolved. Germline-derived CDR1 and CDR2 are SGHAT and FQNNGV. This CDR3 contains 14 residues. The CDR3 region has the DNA TGTGCCAGCAGCTTACTAGCGGAGGGAACCACCATATATTTT. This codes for CASSLLAEGTTIYF.

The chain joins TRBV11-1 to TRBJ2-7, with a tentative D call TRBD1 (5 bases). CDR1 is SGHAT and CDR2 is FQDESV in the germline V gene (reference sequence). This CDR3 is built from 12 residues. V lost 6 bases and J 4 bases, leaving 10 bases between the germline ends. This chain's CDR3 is CASRATGYEQYF. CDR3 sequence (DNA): TGTGCCAGCAGGGCAACAGGTTACGAGCAGTACTTC.

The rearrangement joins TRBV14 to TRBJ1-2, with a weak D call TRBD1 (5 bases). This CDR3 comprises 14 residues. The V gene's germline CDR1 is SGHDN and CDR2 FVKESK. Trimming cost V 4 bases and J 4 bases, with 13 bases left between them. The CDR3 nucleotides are TGTGCCAGCAGCCCCCAGGACATTCCCTATGGCTACACCTTC. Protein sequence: CASSPQDIPYGYTF.

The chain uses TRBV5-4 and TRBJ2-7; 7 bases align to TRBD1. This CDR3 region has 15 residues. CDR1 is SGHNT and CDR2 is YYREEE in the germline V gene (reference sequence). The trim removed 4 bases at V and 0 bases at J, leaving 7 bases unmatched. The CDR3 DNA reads TGTGCCAGCAGCCTCCGGACAGGACCCTCCTACGAGCAGTACTTC. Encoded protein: CASSLRTGPSYEQYF. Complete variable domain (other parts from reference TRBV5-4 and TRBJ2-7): ETGVTQSPTHLIKTRGQQVTLRCSSQSGHNTVSWYQQALGQGPQFIFQYYREEENGRGNFPPRFSGLQFPNYSSELNVNALELDDSALYLCASSLRTGPSYEQYFGPGTRLTVT.

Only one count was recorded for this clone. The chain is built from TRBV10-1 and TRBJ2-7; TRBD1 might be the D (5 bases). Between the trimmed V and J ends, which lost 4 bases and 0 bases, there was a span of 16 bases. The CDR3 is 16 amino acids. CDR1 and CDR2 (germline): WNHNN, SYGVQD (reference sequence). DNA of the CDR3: TGCGCCAGCAGTGGGTCGGACAAAAGTACCTCCTACGAGCAGTACTTC. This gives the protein CASSGSDKSTSYEQYF.

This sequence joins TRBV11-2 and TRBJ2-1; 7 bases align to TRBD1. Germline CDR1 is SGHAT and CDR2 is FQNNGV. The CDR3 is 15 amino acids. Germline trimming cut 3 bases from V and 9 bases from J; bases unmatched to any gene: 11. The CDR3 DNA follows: TGTGCCAGCAGCTTTTTCGGTCTACCAGGGGGTGAGCAGTTCTTC. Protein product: CASSFFGLPGGEQFF.

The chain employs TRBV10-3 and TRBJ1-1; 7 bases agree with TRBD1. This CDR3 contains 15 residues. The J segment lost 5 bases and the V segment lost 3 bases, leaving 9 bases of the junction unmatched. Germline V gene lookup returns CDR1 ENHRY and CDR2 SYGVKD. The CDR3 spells CAISDLEGARTEAFF. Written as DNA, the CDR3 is TGTGCCATCAGTGATCTGGAGGGGGCGAGGACTGAAGCTTTCTTT.

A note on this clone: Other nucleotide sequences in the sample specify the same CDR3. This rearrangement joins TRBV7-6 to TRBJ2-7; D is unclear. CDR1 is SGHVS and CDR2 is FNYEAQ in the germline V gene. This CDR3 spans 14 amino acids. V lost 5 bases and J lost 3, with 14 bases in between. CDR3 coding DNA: TGTGCCAGCAGCCCGTACGGACCGAACTACGAGCAGTACTTC. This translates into CASSPYGPNYEQYF.

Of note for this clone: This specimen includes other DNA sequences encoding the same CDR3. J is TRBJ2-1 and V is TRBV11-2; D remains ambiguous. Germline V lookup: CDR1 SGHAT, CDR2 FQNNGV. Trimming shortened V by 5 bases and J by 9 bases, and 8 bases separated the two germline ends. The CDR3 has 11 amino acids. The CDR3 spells CASSPGGEQFF. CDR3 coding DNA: TGTGCCAGCAGCCCTGGCGGTGAGCAGTTCTTC.

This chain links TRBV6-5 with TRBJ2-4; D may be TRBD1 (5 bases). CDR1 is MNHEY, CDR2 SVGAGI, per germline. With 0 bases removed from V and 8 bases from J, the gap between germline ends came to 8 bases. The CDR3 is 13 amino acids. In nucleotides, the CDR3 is TGTGCCAGCAGTTACTCACAGGCAGACATTCAGTACTTC. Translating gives CASSYSQADIQYF.

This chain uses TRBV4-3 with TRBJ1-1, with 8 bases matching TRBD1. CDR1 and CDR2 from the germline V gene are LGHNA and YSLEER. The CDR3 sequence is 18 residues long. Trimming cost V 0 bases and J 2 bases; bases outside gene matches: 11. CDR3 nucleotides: TGCGCCAGCAGCCAAGATTCAGGGGGCGTTGGGTTAAACACTGAAGCTTTCTTT. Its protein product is CASSQDSGGVGLNTEAFF.

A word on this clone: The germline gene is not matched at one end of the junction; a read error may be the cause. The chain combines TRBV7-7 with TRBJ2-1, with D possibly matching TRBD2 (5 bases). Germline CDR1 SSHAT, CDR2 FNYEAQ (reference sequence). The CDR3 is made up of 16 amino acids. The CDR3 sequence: CASSPYGDSFYNEQFF. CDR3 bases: TGTGCTAGCAGCCCTTACGGGGATTCCTTCTACAATGAGCAGTTCTTC.

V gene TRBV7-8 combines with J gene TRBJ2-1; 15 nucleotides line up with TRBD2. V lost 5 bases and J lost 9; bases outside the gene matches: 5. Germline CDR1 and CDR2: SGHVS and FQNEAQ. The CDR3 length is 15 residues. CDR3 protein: CASSPGTSGRIEQFF. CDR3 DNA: TGTGCCAGCAGCCCCGGGACTAGCGGGAGGATTGAGCAGTTCTTC.

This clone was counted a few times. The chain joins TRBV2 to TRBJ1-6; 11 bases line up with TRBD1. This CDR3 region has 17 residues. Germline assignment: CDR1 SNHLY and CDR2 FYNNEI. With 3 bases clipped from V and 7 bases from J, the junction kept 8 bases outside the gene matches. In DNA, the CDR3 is TGTGCCAGCAGTGAGACCACCGGGACAGGGGGGAATTCACCCCTCCACTTT. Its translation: CASSETTGTGGNSPLHF.

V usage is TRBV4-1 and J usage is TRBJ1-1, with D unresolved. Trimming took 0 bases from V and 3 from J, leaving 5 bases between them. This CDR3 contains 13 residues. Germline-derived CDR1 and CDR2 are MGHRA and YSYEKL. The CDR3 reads CASSQEQDTEAFF. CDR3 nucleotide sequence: TGCGCCAGCAGCCAAGAGCAAGACACTGAAGCTTTCTTT.

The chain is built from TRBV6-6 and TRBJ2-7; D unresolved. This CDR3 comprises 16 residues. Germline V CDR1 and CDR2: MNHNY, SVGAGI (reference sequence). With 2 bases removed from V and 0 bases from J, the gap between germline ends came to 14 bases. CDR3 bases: TGTGCCAGCAGTTACAGTTCAGATCTGAACTCCTACGAGCAGTACTTC. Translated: CASSYSSDLNSYEQYF.

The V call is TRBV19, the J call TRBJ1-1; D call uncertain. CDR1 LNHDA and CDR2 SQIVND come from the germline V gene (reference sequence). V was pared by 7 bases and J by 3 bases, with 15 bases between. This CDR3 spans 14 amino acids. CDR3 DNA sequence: TGTGCCAGTAAGGCTTCCGGGGTATACACTGAAGCTTTCTTT. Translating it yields CASKASGVYTEAFF.

The CDR3: CASSLAAPWLMRSYEQYF. For the CDR3, the DNA is TGTGCCAGCAGCTTGGCAGCCCCCTGGCTTATGCGGTCCTACGAGCAGTACTTC. V is TRBV5-4 and J is TRBJ2-7, with unresolved D. There are 18 residues in the CDR3. The germline V and J ends were trimmed by 0 bases and 1 base, with 20 bases remaining between them. The germline V gene has CDR1 SGHNT and CDR2 YYREEE (reference sequence).

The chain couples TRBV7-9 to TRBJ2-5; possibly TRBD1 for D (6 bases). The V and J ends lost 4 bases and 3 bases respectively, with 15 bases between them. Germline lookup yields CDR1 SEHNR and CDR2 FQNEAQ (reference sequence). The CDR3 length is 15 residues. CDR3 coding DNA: TGTGCCAGCAGCTCGGGACACCTAGGGGAAGAGACCCAGTACTTC. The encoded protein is CASSSGHLGEETQYF.

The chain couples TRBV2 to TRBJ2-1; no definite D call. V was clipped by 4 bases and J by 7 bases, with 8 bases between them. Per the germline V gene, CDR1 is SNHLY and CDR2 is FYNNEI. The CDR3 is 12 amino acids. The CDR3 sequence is CASSARYNEQFF. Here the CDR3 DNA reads TGTGCCAGCAGTGCGCGCTATAATGAGCAGTTCTTC.

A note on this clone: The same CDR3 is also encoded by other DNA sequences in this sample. The CDR3 sequence is CASSIGGTGPYEQYF. For the CDR3, the DNA is TGTGCCAGTAGTATAGGAGGGACAGGCCCCTACGAGCAGTACTTC. The chain links TRBV19 to TRBJ2-7; 8 bases agree with TRBD1. With V trimmed by 1 base and J by 2 bases, 4 bases remained unmatched. Germline-derived CDR1 and CDR2 are LNHDA and SQIVND (reference sequence). The CDR3 loop spans 15 amino acids.

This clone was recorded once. DNA of the CDR3: TGTGCCAGCAGTAGCGGGGAAACCTACGAGCAGTACTTC. Protein: CASSSGETYEQYF. The V gene is TRBV6-5, the J gene TRBJ2-7; 7 positions agree with TRBD2. This CDR3 has 13 amino acids. Germline CDR1 reads MNHEY; CDR2 reads SVGAGI. The junction had 3 bases not matched to a gene; V was cut back by 5 bases and J by 2 bases.

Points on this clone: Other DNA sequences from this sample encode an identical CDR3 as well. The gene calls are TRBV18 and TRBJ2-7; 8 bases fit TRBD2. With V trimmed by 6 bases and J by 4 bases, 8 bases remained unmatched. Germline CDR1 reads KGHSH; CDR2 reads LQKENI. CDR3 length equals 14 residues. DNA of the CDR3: TGTGCCAGCTCGCCCCCGGGGACTAGTTACGAGCAGTACTTC. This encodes CASSPPGTSYEQYF.

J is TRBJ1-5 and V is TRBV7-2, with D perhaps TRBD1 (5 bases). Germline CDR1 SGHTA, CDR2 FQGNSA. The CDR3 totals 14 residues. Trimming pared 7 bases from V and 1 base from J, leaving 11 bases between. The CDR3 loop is CASTLGGSNQPQHF. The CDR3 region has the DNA TGTGCCAGCACTCTGGGGGGGAGCAATCAGCCCCAGCATTTT. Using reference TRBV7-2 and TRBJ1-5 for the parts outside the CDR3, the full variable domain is GAGVSQSPSNKVTEKGKDVELRCDPISGHTALYWYRQSLGQGLEFLIYFQGNSAPDKSGLPSDRFSAERTGGSVSTLTIQRTQQEDSAVYLCASTLGGSNQPQHFGDGTRLSIL.